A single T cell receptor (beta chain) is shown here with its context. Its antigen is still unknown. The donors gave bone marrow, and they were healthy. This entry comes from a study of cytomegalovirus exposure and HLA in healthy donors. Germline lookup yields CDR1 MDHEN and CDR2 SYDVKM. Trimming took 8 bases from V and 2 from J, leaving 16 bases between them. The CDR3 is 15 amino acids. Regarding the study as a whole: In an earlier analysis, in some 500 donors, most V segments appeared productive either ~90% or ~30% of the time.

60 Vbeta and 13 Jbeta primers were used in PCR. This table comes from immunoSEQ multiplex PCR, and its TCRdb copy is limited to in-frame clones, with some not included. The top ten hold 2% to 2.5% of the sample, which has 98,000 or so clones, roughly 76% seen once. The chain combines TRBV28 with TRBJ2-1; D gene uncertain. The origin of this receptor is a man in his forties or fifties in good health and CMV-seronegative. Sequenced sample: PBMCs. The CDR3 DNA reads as TGTGCCAGCTGCCCCAGAGCGATCGCCTACAATGAGCAGTTCTTC. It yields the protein CASCPRAIAYNEQFF.